This TCR beta chain is drawn from a study of identifying expanded T cells in peripheral blood. Whole-study results and caveats: About 1.2 clones differed between technical replicates, versus approximately 17 and 20 over time.

With respect to this clone: Its antigen is still unknown.

The CDR3 is 14 residues long. CDR1 is SGHVS and CDR2 is FNYEAQ in the germline V gene. V shed 4 bases and J shed 6 bases, with 12 bases lying between them. Sequencing used immunoSEQ multiplex PCR; TCRdb keeps in-frame clones, though not all of them. The sample has approximately 83,000 clones, around 83% seen once. Collection occurred without any documented infections or immune events in donors. Sequencing was done on a sample of blood. This clonotype originated in a person between 18 and 75 years old in good health. The chain uses TRBV7-6 and TRBJ2-2; possibly TRBD1 for D (6 bases). CDR3: CASSSAQGSGELFF. The CDR3 nucleotides read TGTGCCAGCAGCTCTGCACAGGGTTCCGGGGAGCTGTTTTTT.